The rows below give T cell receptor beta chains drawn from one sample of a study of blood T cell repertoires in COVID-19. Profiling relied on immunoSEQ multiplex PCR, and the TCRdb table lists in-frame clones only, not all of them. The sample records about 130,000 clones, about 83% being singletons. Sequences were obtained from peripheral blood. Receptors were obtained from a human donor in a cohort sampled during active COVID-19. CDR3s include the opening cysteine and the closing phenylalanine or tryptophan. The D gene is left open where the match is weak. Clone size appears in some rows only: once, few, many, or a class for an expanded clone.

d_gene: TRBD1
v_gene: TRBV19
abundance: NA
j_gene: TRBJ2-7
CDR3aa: CASSTRQGPPLYEQYF
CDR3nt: TGTGCCAGTAGTACCAGACAGGGACCTCCGTTGTACGAGCAGTACTTC

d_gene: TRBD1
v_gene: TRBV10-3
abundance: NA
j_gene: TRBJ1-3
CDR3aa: CAISEGQGSGNTIYF
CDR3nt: TGTGCCATCAGTGAGGGACAGGGGTCTGGAAACACCATATATTTT

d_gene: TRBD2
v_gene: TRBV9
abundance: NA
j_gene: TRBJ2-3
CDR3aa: CASSVTSGGSDTQYF
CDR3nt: TGTGCCAGCAGCGTAACTAGCGGGGGTTCAGATACGCAGTATTTT

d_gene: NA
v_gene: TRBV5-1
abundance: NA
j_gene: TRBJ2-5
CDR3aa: CASSSGQETQYF
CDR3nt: TGCGCCAGCAGCTCGGGACAAGAGACCCAGTACTTC

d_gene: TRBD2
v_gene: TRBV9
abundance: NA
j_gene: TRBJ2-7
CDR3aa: CASSVGLATYEQYF
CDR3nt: TGTGCCAGCAGCGTAGGACTAGCAACCTACGAGCAGTACTTC

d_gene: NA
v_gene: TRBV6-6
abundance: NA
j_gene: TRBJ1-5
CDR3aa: CASSTYTGYSQPQHF
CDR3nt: TGTGCCAGCAGTACCTACACAGGGTACAGTCAGCCCCAGCATTTT

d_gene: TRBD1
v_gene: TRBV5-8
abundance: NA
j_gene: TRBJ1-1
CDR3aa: CASHLGWTGNTEAFF
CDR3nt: TGTGCCAGCCACCTAGGATGGACAGGGAACACTGAAGCTTTCTTT

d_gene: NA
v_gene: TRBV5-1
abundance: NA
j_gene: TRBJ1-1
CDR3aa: CASSPLGTNTEAFF
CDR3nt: TGCGCCAGCAGCCCCTTGGGCACGAACACTGAAGCTTTCTTT

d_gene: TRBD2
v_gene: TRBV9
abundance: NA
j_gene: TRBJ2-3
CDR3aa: CASSVAYRGLAGTLDTQYF
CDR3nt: TGTGCCAGCAGCGTAGCGTATCGTGGGCTAGCGGGGACCTTGGATACGCAGTATTTT

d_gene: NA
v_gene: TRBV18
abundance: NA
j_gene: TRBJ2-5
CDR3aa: CASSPQLGPETQYF
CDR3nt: TGTGCCAGCTCACCACAGCTAGGCCCAGAGACCCAGTACTTC

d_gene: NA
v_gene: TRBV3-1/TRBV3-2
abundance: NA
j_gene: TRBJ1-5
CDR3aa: CASSQDRDQPQHF
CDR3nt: TGTGCCAGCAGCCAAGACAGGGATCAGCCCCAGCATTTT

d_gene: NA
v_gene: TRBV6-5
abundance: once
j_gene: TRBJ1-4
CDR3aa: CASSQMATNEKLFF
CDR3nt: TGTGCCAGCAGTCAGATGGCAACTAATGAAAAACTGTTTTTT

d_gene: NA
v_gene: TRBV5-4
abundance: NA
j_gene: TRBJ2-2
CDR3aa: CASSVTGRYTGELFF
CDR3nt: TGTGCCAGCAGCGTCACAGGGAGATACACCGGGGAGCTGTTTTTT

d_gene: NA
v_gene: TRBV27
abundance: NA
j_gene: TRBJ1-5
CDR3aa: CASSLGISNQPQHF
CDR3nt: TGTGCCAGCAGTTTAGGCATAAGCAATCAGCCCCAGCATTTT

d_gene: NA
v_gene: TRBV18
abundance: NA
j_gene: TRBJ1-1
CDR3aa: CASSPPRGGEAFF
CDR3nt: TGTGCCAGCTCACCACCGCGGGGCGGCGAAGCTTTCTTT

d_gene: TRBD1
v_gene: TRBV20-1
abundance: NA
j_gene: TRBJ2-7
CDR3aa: CSASTGATGTYEQYF
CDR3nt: TGCAGTGCTAGTACAGGGGCCACCGGAACCTACGAGCAGTACTTC